The T cell receptor (beta chain) under discussion was sequenced for a study of cytomegalovirus exposure and HLA in healthy donors. Nominally healthy donors provided the samples, though records likely missed some immune exposures. About this clone itself: As yet, its antigen is unknown.

V gave up 5 bases and J gave up 2 bases, with 17 bases separating them. Germline V gene lookup returns CDR1 SGHAT and CDR2 FQNNGV. CDR3 size: 16 residues. General study points: The study put 160 or so TCR beta chains on its list as cytomegalovirus-associated. Sequencing artifact likely explains a cluster of highly shared sequence variants. Sequencing depth across donors, presence/absence analyses assumed, was roughly uniform.

60 Vbeta and 13 Jbeta primers were used in PCR. The method was immunoSEQ multiplex PCR; TCRdb's version includes in-frame clones alone and lacks a portion of them. The table records approximately 130,000 clones, over 65% of them present only once. This TCR was sampled from a man aged 50 to 59 in good health and CMV-seronegative. The sequencing sample was made of PBMCs. The chain employs TRBV11-2 and TRBJ2-3, with D possibly TRBD2 on 7 matching bases. The CDR3 spells CASSLGGRGNTDTQYF. The CDR3 bases are TGTGCCAGCAGCCTAGGGGGGCGGGGGAACACAGATACGCAGTATTTT.